These 23 T cell receptor beta chains originate from one sample sequenced in a study of regulatory T cells in long-lasting Graves disease. HTBI primers from iRepertoire and Arm-PCR of CDR3 regions yielded the TCR beta libraries. From the multiplex PCR reads, TCRdb called clonotypes with MiXCR, one entry per CDR3 protein. The sample shows about 540,000 distinct CDR3 sequences, approximately 13% of them seen only once. Time point given: newly diagnosed GD, antithyroid drugs for less than 3 months. Preparation of the TCR library used RNA extracted from PBMCs. These data also featured in a second study, about T cells in Graves' hyperthyroidism and ophthalmopathy.

The starting material was peripheral blood mononuclear cells (PBMCs), obtained at new diagnosis, from a patient treated with antithyroid drugs. The source of these receptors is a man between 25 and 39 years old with Graves disease.

This clonotype was counted ten times or more. The chain is built from TRBV27 and TRBJ2-3, with D unresolved. Germline V gene sequence: CDR1 MNHEY, CDR2 SMNVEV (reference sequence). Deletions cut 5 bases from V and 1 base from J, with 19 bases between. The length of the CDR3 is 17 residues. Here the CDR3 DNA reads TGTGCCAGCAGTGCCCCTTCGCGGCCGGCCGGCACAGATACGCAGTATTTT. Its protein product is CASSAPSRPAGTDTQYF.

In this sample, this clonotype turned up many times. CDR3 protein: CASSQFTSGRLRTKYEQYF. The CDR3 bases are TGTGCCAGCAGCCAGTTTACTAGCGGGAGATTGAGGACAAAATACGAGCAGTACTTC. This sequence joins TRBV6-2 or TRBV6-3 and TRBJ2-7; 11 positions match TRBD2. Germline V gene sequence: CDR1 MNHEY, CDR2 SVGEGT. Trimming at V came to 6 bases and at J to 4 bases, leaving 20 bases not matched to a gene. The CDR3 consists of 19 residues.

Comments on this clonotype: This clone may be a read error of a much larger clone one base away. This chain connects TRBV20-1 to TRBJ2-1; D uncertain. The V gene lost 5 bases and the J gene lost 2 bases, with 13 bases spanning the gap. The CDR3 is 14 residues long. Per germline, CDR1 DFQATT and CDR2 SNEGSKA (reference sequence). CDR3 nucleotide sequence: TGCAGTGCTGGCCCCTACCGAGCCTACAATGAGCAGTTCTTC. This encodes CSAGPYRAYNEQFF.

Ten or more counts support this clonotype. CDR3 sequence: CASSLSRESETQYF. CDR3 nucleotides: TGTGCCAGCAGCTTAAGTCGGGAGTCAGAGACCCAGTACTTC. The V call is TRBV7-3, the J call TRBJ2-5; weak D call: TRBD2 (6 bases). Trimming shortened V by 1 base and J by 4 bases, and 10 bases separated the two germline ends. The CDR3 loop spans 14 amino acids. Germline assignment: CDR1 SGHTA and CDR2 FQGTGA.

The chain combines TRBV6-4 with TRBJ2-1; D is tentatively TRBD1 or TRBD2 (5 bases each). Germline V gene sequence: CDR1 MRHNA, CDR2 SNTAGT. V was trimmed by 10 bases and J by 9 bases, leaving 25 bases between them. The CDR3 consists of 15 residues. This chain's CDR3 is CATFTLEGPRGEQFF. In DNA, the CDR3 is TGTGCCACCTTCACGCTCGAGGGGCCCCGAGGTGAGCAGTTCTTC.

This clonotype was counted at least ten times. The junction and the germline gene differ at one end; a read error may be behind it. The CDR3 DNA sequence: TGTGCTAGCAGCTTACGGAAGCCGGGGATAGGGACCCAGTACTTC. Translating gives CASSLRKPGIGTQYF. This chain joins TRBV7-7 and TRBJ2-5, with D perhaps matching TRBD2 (5 bases). The CDR3 has 15 amino acids. CDR1 is SSHAT and CDR2 is FNYEAQ in the germline V gene (reference sequence).

This clonotype was detected ten times or more. V gene TRBV12-3 or TRBV12-4 combines with J gene TRBJ2-3; 10 bases align to TRBD1. Trimming cost V 8 bases and J 5 bases; bases outside gene matches: 10. There are 15 residues in the CDR3. The CDR3 is CASGETGGFRDTQYF. CDR3 nucleotides: TGTGCCAGCGGAGAGACAGGGGGCTTTCGAGATACGCAGTATTTT.

This clonotype was observed many times. The V and J genes are TRBV30 and TRBJ1-2, with D perhaps matching TRBD1 (5 bases). CDR1 and CDR2 (germline): GTSNPN, SVGIG (reference sequence). V was shortened by 1 base and J by 6 bases, with 6 bases between the two germline ends. The CDR3 contains 11 residues. CDR3 protein: CAWSGGDGYTF. CDR3 bases: TGTGCCTGGAGTGGAGGGGATGGCTACACCTTC.

This clonotype was counted ten times or more. The chain recombines TRBV11-2 with TRBJ2-2, with D perhaps being TRBD1 or TRBD2 (5 bases each). Trimming stripped 3 bases from V and 6 bases from J, with 11 bases between. There are 14 residues in the CDR3. Germline CDR1 and CDR2: SGHAT and FQNNGV. The chain's CDR3 is CASSFGTLPGELFF. CDR3 nucleotides: TGTGCCAGCAGCTTCGGGACCCTCCCCGGGGAGCTGTTTTTT. The complete variable domain, with remaining parts taken from reference TRBV11-2 and TRBJ2-2, reads EAGVAQSPRYKIIEKRQSVAFWCNPISGHATLYWYQQILGQGPKLLIQFQNNGVVDDSQLPKDRFSAERLKGVDSTLKIQPAKLEDSAVYLCASSFGTLPGELFFGEGSRLTVL.

This clonotype has at least ten counts. In nucleotides, the CDR3 is TGTGCCAGCAGTTGGGCCGGGACAGCCTACGAGCAGTACTTC. It yields the protein CASSWAGTAYEQYF. The V and J genes are TRBV12-3 or TRBV12-4 and TRBJ2-7; TRBD1 agrees at 7 bases. The length of the CDR3 is 14 residues. The V gene end was trimmed by 4 bases and the J gene end by 2 bases; junction bases not matched to a gene: 5.

This clonotype showed up many times. The rearrangement links TRBV3-1 to TRBJ1-1, with TRBD1 identical over 7 bases. V gave up 4 bases and J gave up 11 bases; unmatched junction bases: 10. The germline CDR1 and CDR2 sequences are LGHDT and YNNKEL (reference sequence). The CDR3 extends over 13 amino acids. CDR3 nucleotide sequence: TGTGCCAGCAGCCTAAGCCGGAAGACAGGGGCTTTCTTT. This translates into CASSLSRKTGAFF.

This clonotype has only a few counts. This chain connects TRBV14 to TRBJ2-1; TRBD1 is a possible D gene (7 bases). Germline loops: CDR1 SGHDN, CDR2 FVKESK. Trimming removed 5 bases at V and 9 bases at J, with 17 bases between. The CDR3 has 14 amino acids. The CDR3 bases are TGTGCCAGCAGCTCCCAACCTCAGGGGGGTGAGCAGTTCTTC. Translating it yields CASSSQPQGGEQFF.

This clonotype was seen a handful of times. The chain employs TRBV20-1 and TRBJ1-1; no firm D call. The CDR3 is 14 residues long. Looked up from germline, CDR1 is DFQATT and CDR2 is SNEGSKA (reference sequence). Trimming removed 6 bases at V and 4 bases at J, with 18 bases between. The CDR3 DNA follows: TGCAGTGCCGAGATGTTATATGAAGGCACTGAAGCTTTCTTT. Translated, it gives CSAEMLYEGTEAFF.

This clonotype was counted only a few times. The chain couples TRBV20-1 to TRBJ2-7, with TRBD2 matching over 7 bases. The ends lost 6 bases at V and 1 base at J; junction bases unmatched: 6. The CDR3 is 13 amino acids. Per germline, CDR1 DFQATT and CDR2 SNEGSKA (reference sequence). CDR3 nucleotide sequence: TGCAGTGCCAATAGCGGGTCTTCCTACGAGCAGTACTTC. Translating it yields CSANSGSSYEQYF.

The genes are TRBV7-9 and TRBJ2-7; the D gene is possibly TRBD2 (6 bases). The CDR3 spans 15 residues. V was pared by 3 bases and J by 6 bases, with 18 bases between. Germline values: CDR1 SEHNR, CDR2 FQNEAQ (reference sequence). CDR3 coding DNA: TGTGCCAGCAGCTTGGGTCCTGCGGGGAATACCGAGCAGTACTTC. Protein sequence: CASSLGPAGNTEQYF. Together with reference TRBV7-9 and TRBJ2-7, the CDR3 gives the full variable domain: DTGVSQNPRHKITKRGQNVTFRCDPISEHNRLYWYRQTLGQGPEFLTYFQNEAQLEKSRLLSDRFSAERPKGSFSTLEIQRTEQGDSAMYLCASSLGPAGNTEQYFGPGTRLTVT.

The CDR3: CASSLQGGGEKLFF. The CDR3 bases are TGTGCCAGCAGTTTACAGGGGGGGGGTGAAAAACTGTTTTTT. The chain carries TRBV6-2 or TRBV6-3 and TRBJ1-4; 8 bases fit TRBD1. Per the germline V gene, CDR1 is MNHEY and CDR2 is SVGEGT. The length of the CDR3 is 14 residues. Trimming took 4 bases from V and 7 from J; bases not matched to a gene: 5.

This clonotype was observed at least ten times. The V and J genes are TRBV2 and TRBJ2-7, with TRBD1 matching 10 bases. The germline V gene encodes CDR1 SNHLY and CDR2 FYNNEI. The trim removed 6 bases at V and 5 bases at J, leaving 4 bases unmatched. The CDR3 length is 13 residues. CDR3 amino acids: CASSPGTGDEQYF. Here the CDR3 DNA reads TGTGCCAGCAGCCCCGGGACAGGGGACGAGCAGTACTTC.

This clonotype was recorded many times. The chain combines TRBV5-1 with TRBJ1-5, with a tentative D call TRBD1 (6 bases). The germline V gene has CDR1 SGHRS and CDR2 YFSETQ. V was trimmed by 0 bases and J by 6 bases, leaving 13 bases between them. The CDR3 sequence is 15 residues long. The CDR3: CASSLAGGRGQPQHF. The CDR3 DNA follows: TGCGCCAGCAGCTTGGCGGGGGGGCGCGGTCAGCCCCAGCATTTT.

CDR3 in DNA: TGTGCCAGCACCGGACTAGCGGGAGGAAGTTGGTCCGGGGAGCTGTTTTTT. The encoded protein is CASTGLAGGSWSGELFF. The chain employs TRBV6-1 and TRBJ2-2, with TRBD2 matching 14 bases. From germline, CDR1 is MNHNS and CDR2 SASEGT. This CDR3 contains 17 residues. V gave up 7 bases and J gave up 6 bases; unmatched junction bases: 10.

This clonotype was counted many times. The chain couples TRBV28 to TRBJ2-1, with D perhaps matching TRBD2 (5 bases). Germline V gene data show CDR1 as MDHEN and CDR2 as SYDVKM. V was clipped by 6 bases and J by 0 bases, with 18 bases between them. There are 17 residues in the CDR3. The CDR3 sequence: CASRAAGSGSSYNEQFF. The CDR3 DNA reads as TGTGCCAGCAGGGCAGCTGGAAGCGGAAGCTCCTACAATGAGCAGTTCTTC.

This clonotype was counted many times. V is TRBV27 and J is TRBJ2-5, with D perhaps matching TRBD1 (6 bases). Germline V gene lookup returns CDR1 MNHEY and CDR2 SMNVEV (reference sequence). V lost 1 base to trimming and J lost 1 base, with 10 bases between them. CDR3 length: 15 amino acids. CDR3 coding DNA: TGTGCCAGCAGTTTATTAAGCAGGGGCCAAGAGACCCAGTACTTC. Amino acids: CASSLLSRGQETQYF.

This clonotype has ten or more counts. This chain uses TRBV5-1 with TRBJ2-1, with D possibly being TRBD1 or TRBD2 (5 bases each). CDR1 and CDR2 (germline): SGHRS, YFSETQ. The CDR3 has 15 residues. The V and J ends lost 0 bases and 5 bases respectively, with 12 bases between them. This chain's CDR3 is CASSLGGQGHNEQFF. The CDR3 DNA reads as TGCGCCAGCAGCTTGGGAGGGCAGGGTCACAATGAGCAGTTCTTC.

This clonotype was seen repeatedly, ten times or more. One junction end disagrees with the germline gene, perhaps due to a read error. The chain combines TRBV5-1 with TRBJ2-3; a possible D gene is TRBD2 (5 bases). Germline V gene lookup returns CDR1 SGHRS and CDR2 YFSETQ. The CDR3 contains 15 residues. The CDR3 coding sequence is TGTGCCAGCAGTGAACTCAGCGGTAGCACAGATACGCAGTATTTT. As protein: CASSELSGSTDTQYF.